This T cell receptor beta chain emerged from a study of T cell responses to AZD1222 COVID-19 vaccine. Regarding the study as a whole: Donors skewed white British and female; clonal diversity was possibly underestimated. Only a handful of AZD1222 recipients, roughly 6 in all, had baseline seropositivity. Targets within unmutated variant regions were reportedly found for nearly half of spike-specific TCRs.

Regarding this clone: Its cognate antigen is unknown.

Germline V gives CDR1 SGHDT, CDR2 YYEEEE. Between the trimmed V and J ends, which lost 0 bases and 1 base, there was a span of 12 bases. CDR3 length equals 16 residues. Here immunoSEQ multiplex PCR was the method, and the copy in TCRdb shows in-frame clones only, minus some. The data hold approximately 120,000 clones, with roughly nine tenths observed a single time. J is TRBJ2-3 and V is TRBV5-6; no reliable D call. The material sequenced was peripheral blood, taken on day 0 of AZD1222 vaccination. The sequence was collected from an adult in good health. For the CDR3, the DNA is TGTGCCAGCAGCTTGGTGCGATTAGTGGGCACAGATACGCAGTATTTT. Its translation: CASSLVRLVGTDTQYF. Full variable domain (remainder filled in from reference TRBV5-6 and TRBJ2-3): DAGVTQSPTHLIKTRGQQVTLRCSPKSGHDTVSWYQQALGQGPQFIFQYYEEEERQRGNFPDRFSGHQFPNYSSELNVNALLLGDSALYLCASSLVRLVGTDTQYFGPGTRLTVL.